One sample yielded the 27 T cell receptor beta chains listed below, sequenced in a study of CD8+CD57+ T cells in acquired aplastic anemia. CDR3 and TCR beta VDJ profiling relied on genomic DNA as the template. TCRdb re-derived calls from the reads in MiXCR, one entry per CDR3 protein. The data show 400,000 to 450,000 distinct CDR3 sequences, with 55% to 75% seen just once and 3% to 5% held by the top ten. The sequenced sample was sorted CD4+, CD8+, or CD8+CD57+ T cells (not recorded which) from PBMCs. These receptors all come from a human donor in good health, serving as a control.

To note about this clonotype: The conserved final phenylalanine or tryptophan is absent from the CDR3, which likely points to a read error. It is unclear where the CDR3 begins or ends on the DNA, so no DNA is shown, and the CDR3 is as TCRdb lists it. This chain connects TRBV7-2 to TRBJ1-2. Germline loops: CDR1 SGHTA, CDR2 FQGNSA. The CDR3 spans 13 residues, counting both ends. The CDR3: CASSTAYGSGSPL.

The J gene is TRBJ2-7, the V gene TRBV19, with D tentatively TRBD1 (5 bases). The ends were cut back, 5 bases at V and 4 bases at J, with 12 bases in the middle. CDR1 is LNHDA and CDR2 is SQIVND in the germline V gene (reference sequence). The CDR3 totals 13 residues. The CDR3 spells CASSPQAGYEQYV. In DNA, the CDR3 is TGTGCCAGTAGTCCTCAGGCAGGGTACGAGCAGTACGTC.

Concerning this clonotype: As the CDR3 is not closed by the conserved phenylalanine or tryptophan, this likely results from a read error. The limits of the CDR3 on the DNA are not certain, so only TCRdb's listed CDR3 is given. The CDR3 sequence is CASSRQGEGYTA. The chain joins TRBV7-8 to TRBJ1-2; the table names TRBD1, a call not compared with the DNA. Inclusive of both ends, the CDR3 amounts to 12 amino acids. Germline values: CDR1 SGHVS, CDR2 FQNEAQ.

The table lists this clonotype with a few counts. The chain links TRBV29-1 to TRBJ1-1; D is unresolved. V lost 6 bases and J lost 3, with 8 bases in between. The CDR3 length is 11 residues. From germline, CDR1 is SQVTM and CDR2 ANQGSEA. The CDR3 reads CSVGKDTEAFF. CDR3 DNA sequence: TGCAGCGTCGGGAAGGACACTGAAGCTTTCTTT.

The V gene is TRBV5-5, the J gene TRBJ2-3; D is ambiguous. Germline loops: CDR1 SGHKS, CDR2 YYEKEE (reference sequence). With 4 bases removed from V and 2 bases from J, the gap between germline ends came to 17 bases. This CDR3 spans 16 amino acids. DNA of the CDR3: TGTGCCAGCAGCCGTGGACGAACGGGCGACACAGATACGCAGTATTTT. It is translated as CASSRGRTGDTDTQYF.

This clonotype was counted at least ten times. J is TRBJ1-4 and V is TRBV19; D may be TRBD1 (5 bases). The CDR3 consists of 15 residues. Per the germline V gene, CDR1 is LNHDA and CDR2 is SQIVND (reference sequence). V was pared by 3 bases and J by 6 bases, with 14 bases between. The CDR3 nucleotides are TGTGCCAGTAGTATTAGGCCAGGGAATGATGAAAAACTGTTTTTT. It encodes CASSIRPGNDEKLFF.

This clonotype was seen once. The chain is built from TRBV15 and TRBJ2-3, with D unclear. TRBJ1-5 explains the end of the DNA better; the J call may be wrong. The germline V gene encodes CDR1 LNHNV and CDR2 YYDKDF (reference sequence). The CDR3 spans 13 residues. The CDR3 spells CATSSLQNHPQHF. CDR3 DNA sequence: TGTGCCACCAGCAGTTTACAGAATCATCCGCAGCATTTT.

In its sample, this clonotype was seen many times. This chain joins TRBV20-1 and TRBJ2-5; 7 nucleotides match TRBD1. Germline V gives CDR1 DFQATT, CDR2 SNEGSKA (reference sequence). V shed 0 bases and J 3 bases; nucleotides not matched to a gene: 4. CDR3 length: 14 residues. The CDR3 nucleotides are TGCAGTGCTAGAGATCAAGGGGGCAAAGAGACCCAGTACTTC. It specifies CSARDQGGKETQYF.

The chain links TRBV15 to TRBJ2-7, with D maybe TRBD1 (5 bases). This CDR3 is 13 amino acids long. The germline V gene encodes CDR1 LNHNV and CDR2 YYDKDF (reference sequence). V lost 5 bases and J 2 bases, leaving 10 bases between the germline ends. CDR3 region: CATSLRGAYEQYF. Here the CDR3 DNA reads TGTGCCACCAGCTTAAGGGGCGCCTACGAGCAGTACTTC.

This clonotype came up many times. In nucleotides, the CDR3 is TGTGCCACCAGCAGAGACAGTAGCTCCTACGAGCAGTACTTC. Residues: CATSRDSSSYEQYF. The rearrangement joins TRBV15 to TRBJ2-7, with D hard to call. This CDR3 spans 14 amino acids. Trimming took 0 bases from V and 0 from J, leaving 6 bases between them. CDR1 LNHNV and CDR2 YYDKDF come from the germline V gene (reference sequence).

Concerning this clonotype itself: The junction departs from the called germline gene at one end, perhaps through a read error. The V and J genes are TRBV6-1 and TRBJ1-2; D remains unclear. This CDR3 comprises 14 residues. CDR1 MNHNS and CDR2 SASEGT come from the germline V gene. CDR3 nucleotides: TGTGCCAGCAGTAGGAAAGGGATGTGGGATGGCTGCACCTTC. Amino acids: CASSRKGMWDGCTF.

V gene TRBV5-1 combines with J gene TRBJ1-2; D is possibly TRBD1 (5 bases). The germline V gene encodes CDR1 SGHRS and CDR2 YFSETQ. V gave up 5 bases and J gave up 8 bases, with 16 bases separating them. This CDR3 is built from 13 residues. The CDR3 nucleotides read TGCGCCAGCAGGCTCGGGACGGCGGCAGGCTACACCTTC. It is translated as CASRLGTAAGYTF.

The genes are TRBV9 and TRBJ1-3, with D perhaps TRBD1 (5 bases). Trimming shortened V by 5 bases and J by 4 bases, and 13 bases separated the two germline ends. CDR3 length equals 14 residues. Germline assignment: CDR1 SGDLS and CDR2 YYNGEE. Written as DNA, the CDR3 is TGTGCCAGCAGTTGGAACGGGGGGGGAAACACCATATATTTT. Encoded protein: CASSWNGGGNTIYF.

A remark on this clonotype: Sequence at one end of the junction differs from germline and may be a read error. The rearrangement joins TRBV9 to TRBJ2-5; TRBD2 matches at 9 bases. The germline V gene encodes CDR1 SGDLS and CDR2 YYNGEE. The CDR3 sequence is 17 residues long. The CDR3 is CASSGGAAGGYQEAQYF. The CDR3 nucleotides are TGTGCCAGCAGTGGGGGGGCCGCGGGGGGGTACCAAGAGGCCCAGTACTTC. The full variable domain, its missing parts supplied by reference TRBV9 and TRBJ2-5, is DSGVTQTPKHLITATGQRVTLRCSPRSGDLSVYWYQQSLDQGLQFLIQYYNGEERAKGNILERFSAQQFPDLHSELNLSSLELGDSALYFCASSGGAAGGYQEAQYFGPGTRLLVL.

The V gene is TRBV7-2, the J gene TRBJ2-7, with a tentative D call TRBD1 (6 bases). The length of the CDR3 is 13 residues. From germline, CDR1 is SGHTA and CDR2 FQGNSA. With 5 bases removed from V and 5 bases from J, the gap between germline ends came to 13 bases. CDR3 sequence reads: CASSPQGGNEQYF. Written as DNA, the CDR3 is TGTGCCAGCAGCCCCCAAGGGGGAAACGAGCAGTACTTC.

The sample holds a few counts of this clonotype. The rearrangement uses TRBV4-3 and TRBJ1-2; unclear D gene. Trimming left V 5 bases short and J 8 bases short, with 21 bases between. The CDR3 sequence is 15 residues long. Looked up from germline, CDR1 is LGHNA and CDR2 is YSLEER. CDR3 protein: CASSLDPHAKEGYTF. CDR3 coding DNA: TGCGCCAGCAGCTTAGATCCCCATGCTAAGGAAGGCTACACCTTC.

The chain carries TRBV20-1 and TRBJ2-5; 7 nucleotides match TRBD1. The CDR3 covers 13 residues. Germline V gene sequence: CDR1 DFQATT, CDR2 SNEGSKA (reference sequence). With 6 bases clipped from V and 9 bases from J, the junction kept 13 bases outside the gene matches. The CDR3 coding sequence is TGCAGTGCGAGCGACCCTCAGGGGGAAGCCCAGTACTTC. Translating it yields CSASDPQGEAQYF.

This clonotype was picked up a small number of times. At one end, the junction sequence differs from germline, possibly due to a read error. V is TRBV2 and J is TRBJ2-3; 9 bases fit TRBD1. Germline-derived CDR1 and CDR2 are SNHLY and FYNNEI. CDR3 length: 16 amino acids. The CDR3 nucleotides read TGTGCCAGCAGTGTATGGGACAGGGCAGGCACGGATACGCAGTATTTT. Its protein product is CASSVWDRAGTDTQYF.

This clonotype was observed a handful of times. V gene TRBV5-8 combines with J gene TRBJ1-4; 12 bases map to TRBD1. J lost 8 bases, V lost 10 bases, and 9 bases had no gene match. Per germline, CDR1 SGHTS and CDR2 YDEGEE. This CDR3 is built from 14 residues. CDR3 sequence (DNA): TGTGCCTGCATCCCCGGGACAGGGGGCGAAAAACTGTTTTTT. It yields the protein CACIPGTGGEKLFF. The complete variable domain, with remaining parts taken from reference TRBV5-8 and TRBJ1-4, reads EAGVTQSPTHLIKTRGQQATLRCSPISGHTSVYWYQQALGLGLQFLLWYDEGEERNRGNFPPRFSGRQFPNYSSELNVNALELEDSALYLCACIPGTGGEKLFFGSGTQLSVL.

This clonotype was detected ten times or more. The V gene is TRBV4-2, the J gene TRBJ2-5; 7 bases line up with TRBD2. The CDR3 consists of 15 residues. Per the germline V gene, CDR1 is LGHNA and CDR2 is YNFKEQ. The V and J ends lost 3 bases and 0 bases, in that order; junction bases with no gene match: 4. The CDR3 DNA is TGTGCCAGCAGCCATCACCTAGCGGACCAAGAGACCCAGTACTTC. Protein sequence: CASSHHLADQETQYF.

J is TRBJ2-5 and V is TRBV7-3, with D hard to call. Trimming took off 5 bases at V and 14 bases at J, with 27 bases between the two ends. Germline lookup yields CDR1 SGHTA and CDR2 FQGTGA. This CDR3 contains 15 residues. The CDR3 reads CASSPDPGDGYTFYF. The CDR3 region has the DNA TGTGCCAGCAGCCCCGACCCTGGGGATGGCTACACCTTCTACTTC.

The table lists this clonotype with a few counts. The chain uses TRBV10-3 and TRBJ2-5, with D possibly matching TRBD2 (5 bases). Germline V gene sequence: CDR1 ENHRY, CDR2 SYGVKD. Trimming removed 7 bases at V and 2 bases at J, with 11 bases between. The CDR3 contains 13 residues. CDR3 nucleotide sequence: TGTGCCATCAAAGGGCGGGTTCAAGAGACCCAGTACTTC. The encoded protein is CAIKGRVQETQYF.

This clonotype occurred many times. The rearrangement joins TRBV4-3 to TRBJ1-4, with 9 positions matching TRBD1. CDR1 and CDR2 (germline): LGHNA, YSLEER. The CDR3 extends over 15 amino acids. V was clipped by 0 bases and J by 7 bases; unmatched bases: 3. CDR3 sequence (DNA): TGCGCCAGCAGCCAAGAGGGACAGGGCTTTGAAAAACTGTTTTTT. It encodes CASSQEGQGFEKLFF.

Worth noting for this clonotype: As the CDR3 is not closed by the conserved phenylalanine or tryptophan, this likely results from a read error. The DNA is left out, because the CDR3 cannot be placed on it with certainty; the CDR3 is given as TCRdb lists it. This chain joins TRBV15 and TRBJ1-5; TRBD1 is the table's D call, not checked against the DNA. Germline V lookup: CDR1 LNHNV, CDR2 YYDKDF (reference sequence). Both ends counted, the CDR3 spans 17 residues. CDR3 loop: CATSKQGASNQPQHFGD.

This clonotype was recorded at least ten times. This CDR3 reads CASSFWGRNEQFF. CDR3 DNA: TGTGCCAGCAGTTTCTGGGGGAGGAATGAGCAGTTCTTC. The chain links TRBV12-3 or TRBV12-4 to TRBJ2-1; the D gene is possibly TRBD2 (6 bases). With 3 bases removed from V and 7 bases from J, the gap between germline ends came to 10 bases. The CDR3 extends over 13 amino acids.

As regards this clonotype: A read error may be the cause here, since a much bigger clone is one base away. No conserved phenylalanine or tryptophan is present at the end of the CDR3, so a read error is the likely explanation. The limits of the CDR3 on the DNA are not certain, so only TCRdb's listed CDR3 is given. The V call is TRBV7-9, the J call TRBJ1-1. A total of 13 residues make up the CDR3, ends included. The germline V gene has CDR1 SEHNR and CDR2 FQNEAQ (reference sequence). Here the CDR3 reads CASTGRRPTTSGQ.

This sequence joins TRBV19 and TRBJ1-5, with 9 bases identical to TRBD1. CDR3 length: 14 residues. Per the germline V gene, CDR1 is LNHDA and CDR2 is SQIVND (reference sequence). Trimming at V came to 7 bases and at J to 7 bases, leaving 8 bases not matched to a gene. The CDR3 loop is CASNGQGRGQPQHF. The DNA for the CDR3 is TGTGCCAGTAACGGACAGGGGAGAGGGCAGCCCCAGCATTTT.